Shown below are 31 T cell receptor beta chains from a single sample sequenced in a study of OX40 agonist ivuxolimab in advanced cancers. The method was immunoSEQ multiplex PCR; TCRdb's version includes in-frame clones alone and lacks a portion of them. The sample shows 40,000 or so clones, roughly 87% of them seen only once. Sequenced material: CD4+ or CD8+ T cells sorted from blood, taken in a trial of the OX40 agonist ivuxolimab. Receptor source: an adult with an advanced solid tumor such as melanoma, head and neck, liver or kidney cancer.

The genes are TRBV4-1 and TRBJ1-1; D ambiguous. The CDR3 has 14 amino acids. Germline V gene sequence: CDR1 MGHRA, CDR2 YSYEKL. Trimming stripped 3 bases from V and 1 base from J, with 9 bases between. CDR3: CASSHGDRNTEAFF. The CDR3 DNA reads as TGCGCCAGCAGCCACGGAGACCGGAACACTGAAGCTTTCTTT.

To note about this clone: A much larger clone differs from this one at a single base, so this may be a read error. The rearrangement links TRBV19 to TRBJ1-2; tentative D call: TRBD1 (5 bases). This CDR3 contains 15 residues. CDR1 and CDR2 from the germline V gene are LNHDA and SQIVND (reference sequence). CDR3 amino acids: CASSLTASANYGHTF. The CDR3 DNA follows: TGTGCCAGTAGCCTGACAGCTTCCGCCAACTATGGCCACACCTTC.

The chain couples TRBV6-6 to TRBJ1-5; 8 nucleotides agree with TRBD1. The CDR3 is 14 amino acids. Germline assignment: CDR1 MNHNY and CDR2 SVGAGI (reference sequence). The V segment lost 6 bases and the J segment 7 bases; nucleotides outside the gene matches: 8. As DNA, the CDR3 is TGTGCCAGCAGGGACAGGGACACTCGCCAGCCCCAGCATTTT. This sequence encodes CASRDRDTRQPQHF.

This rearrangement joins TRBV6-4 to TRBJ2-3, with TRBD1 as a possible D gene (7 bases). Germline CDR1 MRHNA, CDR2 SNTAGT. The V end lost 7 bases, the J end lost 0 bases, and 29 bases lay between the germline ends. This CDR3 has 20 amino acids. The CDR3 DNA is TGTGCCAGCACCGACCAAGGGGGCGGGGTGGGGGTGGCTAGCACAGATACGCAGTATTTT. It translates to CASTDQGGGVGVASTDTQYF.

DNA for the CDR3: TGTGCCAGCAGTCATAAAGGGGGGATCCAAGAGACCCAGTACTTC. Translated, it gives CASSHKGGIQETQYF. The chain combines TRBV6-5 with TRBJ2-5; D is perhaps TRBD1 or TRBD2 (6 bases each). This CDR3 region has 15 residues. The germline gives CDR1 MNHEY, CDR2 SVGAGI. V lost 5 bases, J lost 1 base, and 14 bases lay in between.

The CDR3 reads CASSSGTENTEAFF. The CDR3 DNA sequence: TGTGCCAGCAGCTCCGGGACAGAGAACACTGAAGCTTTCTTT. V usage is TRBV7-9 and J usage is TRBJ1-1, with 7 bases lining up with TRBD1. The CDR3 runs to 14 residues. Per germline, CDR1 SEHNR and CDR2 FQNEAQ (reference sequence). V trimming: 4 bases; J trimming: 1 base; junction bases outside the gene matches: 3.

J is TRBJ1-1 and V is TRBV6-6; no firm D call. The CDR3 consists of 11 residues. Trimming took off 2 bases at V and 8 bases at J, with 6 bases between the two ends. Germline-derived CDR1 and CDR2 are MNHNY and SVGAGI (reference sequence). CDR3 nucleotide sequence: TGTGCCAGCAGTTACAATTCGGAAGCTTTCTTT. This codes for CASSYNSEAFF.

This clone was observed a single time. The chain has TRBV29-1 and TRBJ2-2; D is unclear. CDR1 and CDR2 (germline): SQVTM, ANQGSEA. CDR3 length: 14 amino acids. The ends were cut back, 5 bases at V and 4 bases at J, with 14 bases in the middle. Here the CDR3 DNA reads TGCAGCGTTCGTACGGAGCCCGGCACCGGGGAGCTGTTTTTT. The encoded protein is CSVRTEPGTGELFF.

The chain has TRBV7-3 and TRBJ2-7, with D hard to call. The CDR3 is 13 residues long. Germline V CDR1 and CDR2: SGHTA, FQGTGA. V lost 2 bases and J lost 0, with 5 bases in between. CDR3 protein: CASSLGVSYEQYF. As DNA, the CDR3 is TGTGCCAGCAGCTTAGGCGTCTCCTACGAGCAGTACTTC.

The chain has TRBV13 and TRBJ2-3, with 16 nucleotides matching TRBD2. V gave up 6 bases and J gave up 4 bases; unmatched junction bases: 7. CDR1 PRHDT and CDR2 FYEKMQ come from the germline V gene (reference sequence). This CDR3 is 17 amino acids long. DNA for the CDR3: TGTGCCAGCAGACTAGAGGGACTAGCGGGGGGGGCAGATACGCAGTATTTT. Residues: CASRLEGLAGGADTQYF.

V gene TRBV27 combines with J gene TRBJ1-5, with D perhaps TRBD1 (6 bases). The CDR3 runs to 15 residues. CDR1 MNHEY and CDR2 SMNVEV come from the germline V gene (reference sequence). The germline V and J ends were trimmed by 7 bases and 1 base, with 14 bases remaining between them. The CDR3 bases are TGTGCCAGCACCCAGATAGGGGGAAGCAATCAGCCCCAGCATTTT. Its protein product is CASTQIGGSNQPQHF.

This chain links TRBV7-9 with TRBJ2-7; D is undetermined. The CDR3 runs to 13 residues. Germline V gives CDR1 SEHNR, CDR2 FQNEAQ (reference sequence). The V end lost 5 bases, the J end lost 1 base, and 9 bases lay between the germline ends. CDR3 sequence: CASSDRSSYEQYV. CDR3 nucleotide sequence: TGTGCCAGCAGCGACCGCAGTTCCTACGAGCAGTACGTC.

CDR3 protein: CASSLSGDQETQYF. The CDR3 DNA sequence: TGTGCCAGCAGCTTGTCCGGAGACCAAGAGACCCAGTACTTC. The V gene is TRBV5-6, the J gene TRBJ2-5; unclear D gene. Germline V lookup: CDR1 SGHDT, CDR2 YYEEEE. Trimming took off 1 base at V and 0 bases at J, with 7 bases between the two ends. This CDR3 has 14 amino acids. Full variable domain (missing parts from reference TRBV5-6 and TRBJ2-5): DAGVTQSPTHLIKTRGQQVTLRCSPKSGHDTVSWYQQALGQGPQFIFQYYEEEERQRGNFPDRFSGHQFPNYSSELNVNALLLGDSALYLCASSLSGDQETQYFGPGTRLLVL.

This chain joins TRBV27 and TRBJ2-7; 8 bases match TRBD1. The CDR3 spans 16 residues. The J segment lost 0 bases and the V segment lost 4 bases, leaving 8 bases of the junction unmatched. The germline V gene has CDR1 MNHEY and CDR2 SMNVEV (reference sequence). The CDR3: CASSWSGTGSSYEQYF. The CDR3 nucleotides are TGTGCCAGCAGTTGGTCCGGGACAGGCAGCTCCTACGAGCAGTACTTC.

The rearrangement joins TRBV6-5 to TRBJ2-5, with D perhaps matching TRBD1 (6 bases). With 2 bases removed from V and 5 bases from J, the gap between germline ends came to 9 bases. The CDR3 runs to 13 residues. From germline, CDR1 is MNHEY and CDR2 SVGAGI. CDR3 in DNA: TGTGCCAGCAGTTACGGGGGCTTGGAGACCCAGTACTTC. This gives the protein CASSYGGLETQYF.

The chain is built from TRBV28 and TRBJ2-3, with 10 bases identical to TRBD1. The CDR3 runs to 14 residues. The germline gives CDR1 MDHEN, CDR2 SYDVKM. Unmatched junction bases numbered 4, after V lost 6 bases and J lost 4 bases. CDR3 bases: TGTGCCAGCAGCAGGACAGGGGGAGCAGATACGCAGTATTTT. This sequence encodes CASSRTGGADTQYF. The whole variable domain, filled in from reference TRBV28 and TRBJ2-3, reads DVKVTQSSRYLVKRTGEKVFLECVQDMDHENMFWYRQDPGLGLRLIYFSYDVKMKEKGDIPEGYSVSREKKERFSLILESASTNQTSMYLCASSRTGGADTQYFGPGTRLTVL.

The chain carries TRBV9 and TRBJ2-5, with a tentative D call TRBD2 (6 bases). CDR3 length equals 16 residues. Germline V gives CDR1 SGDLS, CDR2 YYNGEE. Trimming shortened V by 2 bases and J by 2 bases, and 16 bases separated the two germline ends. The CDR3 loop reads CASSVSGGRYQETQYF. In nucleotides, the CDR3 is TGTGCCAGCAGCGTTTCTGGGGGGAGGTATCAAGAGACCCAGTACTTC.

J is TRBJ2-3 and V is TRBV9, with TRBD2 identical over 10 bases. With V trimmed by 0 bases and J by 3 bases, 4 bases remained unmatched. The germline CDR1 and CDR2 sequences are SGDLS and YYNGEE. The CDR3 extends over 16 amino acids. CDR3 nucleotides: TGTGCCAGCAGCGTAGCGAGCGGGGGGGCGACAGATACGCAGTATTTT. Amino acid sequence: CASSVASGGATDTQYF.

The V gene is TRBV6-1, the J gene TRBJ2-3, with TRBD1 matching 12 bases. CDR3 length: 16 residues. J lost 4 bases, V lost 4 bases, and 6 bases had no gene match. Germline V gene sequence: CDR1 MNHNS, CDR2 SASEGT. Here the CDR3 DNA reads TGTGCCAGCAGTGGGGACAGGGGGCTGGGGGCAGATACGCAGTATTTT. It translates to CASSGDRGLGADTQYF.

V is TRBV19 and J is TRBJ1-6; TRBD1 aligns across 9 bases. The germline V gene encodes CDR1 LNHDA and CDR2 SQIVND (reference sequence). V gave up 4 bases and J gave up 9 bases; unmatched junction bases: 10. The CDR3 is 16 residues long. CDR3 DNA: TGTGCCAGTAGTACCCCCTCAACAGGGGGCACTTCACCCCTCCACTTT. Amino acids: CASSTPSTGGTSPLHF.

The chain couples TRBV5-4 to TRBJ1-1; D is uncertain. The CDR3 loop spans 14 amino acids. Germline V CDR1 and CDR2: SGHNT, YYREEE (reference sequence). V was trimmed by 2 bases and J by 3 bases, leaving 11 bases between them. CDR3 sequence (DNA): TGTGCCAGCAGCTTCGAAGTCATGGACACTGAAGCTTTCTTT. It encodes CASSFEVMDTEAFF.

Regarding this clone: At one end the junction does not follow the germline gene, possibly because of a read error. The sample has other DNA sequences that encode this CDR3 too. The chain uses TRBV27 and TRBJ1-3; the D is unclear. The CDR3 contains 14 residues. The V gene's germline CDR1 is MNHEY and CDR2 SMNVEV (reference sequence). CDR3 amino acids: CASSLAGSGNTIYF. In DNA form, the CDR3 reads TGTGCCAGCAGTTTAGCGGGCTCTGGAAACACTATATATTTT.

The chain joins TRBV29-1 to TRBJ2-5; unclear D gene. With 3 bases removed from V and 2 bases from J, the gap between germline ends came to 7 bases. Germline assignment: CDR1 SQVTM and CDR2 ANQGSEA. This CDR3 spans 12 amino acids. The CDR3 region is CSVEVRQETQYF. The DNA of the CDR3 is TGCAGCGTTGAGGTCAGACAAGAGACCCAGTACTTC.

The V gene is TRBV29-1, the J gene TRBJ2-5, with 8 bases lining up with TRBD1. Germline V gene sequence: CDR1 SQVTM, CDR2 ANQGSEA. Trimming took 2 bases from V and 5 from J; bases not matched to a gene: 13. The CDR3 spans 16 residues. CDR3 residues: CSVERFGQGAGETQYF. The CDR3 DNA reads TGCAGCGTTGAAAGGTTCGGTCAGGGGGCTGGGGAGACCCAGTACTTC.

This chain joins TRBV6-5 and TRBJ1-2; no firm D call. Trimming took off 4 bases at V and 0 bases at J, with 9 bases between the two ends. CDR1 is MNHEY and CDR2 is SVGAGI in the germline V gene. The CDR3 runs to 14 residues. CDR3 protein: CASSSDGSNYGYTF. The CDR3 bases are TGTGCCAGCAGTTCCGACGGCTCTAACTATGGCTACACCTTC.

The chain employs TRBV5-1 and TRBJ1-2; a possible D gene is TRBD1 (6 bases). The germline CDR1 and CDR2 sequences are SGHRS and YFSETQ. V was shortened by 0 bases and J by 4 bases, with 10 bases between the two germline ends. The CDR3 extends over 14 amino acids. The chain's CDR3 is CASSLDGGSYGYTF. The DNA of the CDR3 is TGCGCCAGCAGCTTGGATGGGGGCAGCTATGGCTACACCTTC.

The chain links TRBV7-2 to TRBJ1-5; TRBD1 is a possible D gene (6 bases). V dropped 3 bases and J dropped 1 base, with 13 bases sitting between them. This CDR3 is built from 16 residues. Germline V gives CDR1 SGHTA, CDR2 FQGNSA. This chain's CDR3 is CASSLETGRSNQPQHF. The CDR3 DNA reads TGTGCCAGCAGCTTGGAGACAGGCCGGAGCAATCAGCCCCAGCATTTT.

CDR3 bases: TGTGCCAGTAGTAACCGACAGGGGTACAATGAGCAGTTCTTC. It encodes CASSNRQGYNEQFF. The genes are TRBV19 and TRBJ2-1; 8 nucleotides agree with TRBD1. This CDR3 is 14 amino acids long. Germline CDR1 LNHDA, CDR2 SQIVND (reference sequence). V was pared by 4 bases and J by 4 bases, with 3 bases of the junction left unmatched.

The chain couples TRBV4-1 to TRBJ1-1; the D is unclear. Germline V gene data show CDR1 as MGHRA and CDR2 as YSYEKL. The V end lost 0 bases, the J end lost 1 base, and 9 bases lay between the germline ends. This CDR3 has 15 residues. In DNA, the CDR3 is TGCGCCAGCAGCCAAGATGAGGGCGGGAACACTGAAGCTTTCTTT. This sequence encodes CASSQDEGGNTEAFF.

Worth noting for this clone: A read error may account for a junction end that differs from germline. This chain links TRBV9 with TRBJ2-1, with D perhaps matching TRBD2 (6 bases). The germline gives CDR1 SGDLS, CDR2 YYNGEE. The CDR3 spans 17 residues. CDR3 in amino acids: CASSSEGGATSFNEQFF. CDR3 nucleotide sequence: TGTGCCAGCAGCTCAGAGGGCGGGGCCACATCCTTCAATGAGCAGTTCTTC.

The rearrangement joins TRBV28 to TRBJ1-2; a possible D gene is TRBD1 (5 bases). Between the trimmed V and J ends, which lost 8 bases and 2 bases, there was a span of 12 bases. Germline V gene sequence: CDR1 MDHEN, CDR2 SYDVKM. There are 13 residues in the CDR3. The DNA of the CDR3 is TGTGCCAGCGAACTCCGGGACAACTATGGCTACACCTTC. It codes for CASELRDNYGYTF.